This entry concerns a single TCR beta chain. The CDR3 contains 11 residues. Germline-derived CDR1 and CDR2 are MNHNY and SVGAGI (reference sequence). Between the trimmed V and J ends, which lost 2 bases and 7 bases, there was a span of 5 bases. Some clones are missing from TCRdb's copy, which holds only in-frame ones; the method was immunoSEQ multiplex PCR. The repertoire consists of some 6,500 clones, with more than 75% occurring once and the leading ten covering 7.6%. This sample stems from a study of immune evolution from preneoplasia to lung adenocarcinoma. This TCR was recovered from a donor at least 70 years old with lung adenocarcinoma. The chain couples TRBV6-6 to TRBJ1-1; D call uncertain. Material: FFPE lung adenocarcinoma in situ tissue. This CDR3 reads CASSYGIEAFF. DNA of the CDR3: TGTGCCAGCAGTTACGGGATTGAAGCTTTCTTT.